This T cell receptor (beta chain) comes out of a study of blood T cell repertoires in COVID-19. Using immunoSEQ multiplex PCR, the repertoire was profiled, and TCRdb retains in-frame clones only, with some absent. Of over 90,000 clones in the sample, about four fifths were seen once. This clone was seen only a few times. The germline V gene has CDR1 LGHNA and CDR2 YSLEER. The V end lost 0 bases, the J end lost 6 bases, and 9 bases lay between the germline ends. The CDR3 consists of 13 residues. The chain employs TRBV4-3 and TRBJ2-7; the D is unclear. The sample was peripheral blood. The TCR was taken from a man aged 50-59 years with active or convalescent COVID-19. CDR3 residues: CASSQDLSREQYF. As DNA, the CDR3 is TGCGCCAGCAGCCAAGACCTTTCCCGCGAGCAGTACTTC.